The following is a T cell receptor (beta chain) sequence with its context. What it recognizes is unknown. Method: immunoSEQ multiplex PCR; TCRdb's copy keeps in-frame clones and lacks some. The data hold about 150,000 clones, with approximately 91% observed a single time. The data stem from a study of T cell responses to AZD1222 COVID-19 vaccine. Study-level findings and limits: The sample set comprised mostly white British donors with more females, and clonal diversity was possibly underestimated. Along spike, vaccine-associated CD4 TCRs were found throughout, with dominance at 160-218 and 743-854. Baseline serostatus was positive in only a handful of AZD1222 recipients.

V shed 0 bases and J shed 7 bases, with 8 bases lying between them. The CDR3 sequence is 14 residues long. Germline assignment: CDR1 SGDLS and CDR2 YYNGEE. The sequence came from an adult who received the AZD1222 COVID-19 vaccine. This material consisted of peripheral blood, taken 28 days after the second AZD1222 dose. This chain uses TRBV9 with TRBJ1-6; D call uncertain. CDR3: CASSVARGNSPLHF. CDR3 DNA sequence: TGTGCCAGCAGCGTAGCCAGAGGGAATTCACCCCTCCACTTT.